The T cell receptor beta chain described here comes from a study of control samples from healthy donors and cancer patients. The CDR3 has 15 residues. V was cut by 3 bases and J by 2 bases, with 13 bases left in between. Germline CDR1 and CDR2: SGDLS and YYNGEE. TCRdb keeps only in-frame clones here, not all; method: immunoSEQ multiplex PCR. The sample yields more than 95,000 clones, 80% to 90% seen once. The chain links TRBV9 to TRBJ2-3; D is perhaps TRBD2 (5 bases). What was sequenced was PBMCs. The sequence derives from a woman aged 45-65 years with colorectal cancer. This chain's CDR3 is CASSAEAAVTDTQYF. The DNA of the CDR3 is TGTGCCAGCAGCGCGGAAGCGGCGGTCACAGATACGCAGTATTTT.